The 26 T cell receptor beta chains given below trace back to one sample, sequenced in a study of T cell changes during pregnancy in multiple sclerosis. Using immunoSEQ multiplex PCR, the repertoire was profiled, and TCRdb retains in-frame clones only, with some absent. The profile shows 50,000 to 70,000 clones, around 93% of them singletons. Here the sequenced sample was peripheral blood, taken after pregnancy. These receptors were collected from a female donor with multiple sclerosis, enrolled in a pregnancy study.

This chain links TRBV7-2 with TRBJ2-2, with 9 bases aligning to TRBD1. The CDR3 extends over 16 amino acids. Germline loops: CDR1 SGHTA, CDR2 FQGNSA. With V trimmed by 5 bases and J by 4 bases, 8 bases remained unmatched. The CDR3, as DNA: TGTGCCAGCAGCACCCGGACAGGGGCGGTCACCGGGGAGCTGTTTTTT. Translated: CASSTRTGAVTGELFF.

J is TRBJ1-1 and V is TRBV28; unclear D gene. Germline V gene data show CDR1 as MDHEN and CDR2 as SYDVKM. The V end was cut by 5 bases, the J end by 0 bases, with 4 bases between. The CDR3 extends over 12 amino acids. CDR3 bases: TGTGCCAGCAGTGTTATGAACACTGAAGCTTTCTTT. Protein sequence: CASSVMNTEAFF.

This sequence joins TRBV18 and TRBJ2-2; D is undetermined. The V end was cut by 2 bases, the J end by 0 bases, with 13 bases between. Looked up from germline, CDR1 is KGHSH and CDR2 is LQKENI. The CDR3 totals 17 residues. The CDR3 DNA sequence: TGTGCCAGCTCACCAGATGAGGCACGTACGAACACCGGGGAGCTGTTTTTT. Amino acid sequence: CASSPDEARTNTGELFF.

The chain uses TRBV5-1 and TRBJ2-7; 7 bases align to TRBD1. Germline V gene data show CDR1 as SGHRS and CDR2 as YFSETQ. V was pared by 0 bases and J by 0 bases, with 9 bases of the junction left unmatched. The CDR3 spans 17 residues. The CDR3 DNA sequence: TGCGCCAGCAGCTTGGGGACAGGCCGTTTAGGCTCCTACGAGCAGTACTTC. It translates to CASSLGTGRLGSYEQYF.

The CDR3 coding sequence is TGTGCCAGCAGCCCGCTGGGGGGAGGGCTGACCGGGGAGCTGTTTTTT. It yields the protein CASSPLGGGLTGELFF. J is TRBJ2-2 and V is TRBV5-8; 7 bases line up with TRBD2. The junction had 11 bases not matched to a gene; V was cut back by 4 bases and J by 5 bases. The CDR3 runs to 16 residues. Germline CDR1 and CDR2: SGHTS and YDEGEE.

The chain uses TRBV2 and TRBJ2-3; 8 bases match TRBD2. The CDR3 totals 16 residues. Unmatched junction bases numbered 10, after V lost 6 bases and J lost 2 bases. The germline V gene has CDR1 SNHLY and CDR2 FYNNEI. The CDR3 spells CASRKPGLVSTDTQYF. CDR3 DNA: TGTGCCAGCAGGAAACCGGGACTAGTATCCACAGATACGCAGTATTTT.

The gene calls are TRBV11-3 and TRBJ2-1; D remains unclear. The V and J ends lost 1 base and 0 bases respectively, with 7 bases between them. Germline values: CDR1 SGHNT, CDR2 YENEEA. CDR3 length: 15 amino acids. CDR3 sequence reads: CASSLGLSSYNEQFF. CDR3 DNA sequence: TGTGCCAGCAGCTTAGGCTTGAGCTCCTACAATGAGCAGTTCTTC.

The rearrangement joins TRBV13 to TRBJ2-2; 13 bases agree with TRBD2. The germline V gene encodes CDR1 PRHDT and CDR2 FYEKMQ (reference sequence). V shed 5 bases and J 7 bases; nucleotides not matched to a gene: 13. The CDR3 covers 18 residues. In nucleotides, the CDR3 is TGTGCCAGCAGCGCTTATTTAACTAGCGGGAGGGCCGTCGGGGAGCTGTTTTTT. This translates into CASSAYLTSGRAVGELFF.

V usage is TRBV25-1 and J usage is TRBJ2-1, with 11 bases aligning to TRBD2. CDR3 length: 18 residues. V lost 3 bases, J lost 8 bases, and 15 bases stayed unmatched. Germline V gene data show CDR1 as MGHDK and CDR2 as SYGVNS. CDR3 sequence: CASSDPRLAGRSVHEQFF. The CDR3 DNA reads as TGTGCCAGCAGTGATCCCAGACTAGCGGGACGGTCCGTTCATGAGCAGTTCTTC.

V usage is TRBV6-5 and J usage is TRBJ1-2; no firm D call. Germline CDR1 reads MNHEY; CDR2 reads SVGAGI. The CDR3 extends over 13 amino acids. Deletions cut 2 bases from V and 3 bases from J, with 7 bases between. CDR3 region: CASSYGQYYGYTF. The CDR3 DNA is TGTGCCAGCAGTTACGGGCAGTACTATGGCTACACCTTC.

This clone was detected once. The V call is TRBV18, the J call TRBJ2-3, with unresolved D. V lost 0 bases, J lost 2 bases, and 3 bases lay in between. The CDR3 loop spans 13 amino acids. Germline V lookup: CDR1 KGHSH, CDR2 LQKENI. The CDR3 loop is CASSPPSTDTQYF. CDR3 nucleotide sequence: TGTGCCAGCTCACCACCCTCCACAGATACGCAGTATTTT.

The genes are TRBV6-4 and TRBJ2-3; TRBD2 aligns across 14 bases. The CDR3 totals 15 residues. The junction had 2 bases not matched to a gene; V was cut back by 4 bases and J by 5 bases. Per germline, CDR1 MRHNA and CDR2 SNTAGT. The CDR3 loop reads CASSVGTSGGDTQYF. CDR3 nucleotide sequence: TGTGCCAGCAGTGTGGGGACTAGCGGGGGAGATACGCAGTATTTT.

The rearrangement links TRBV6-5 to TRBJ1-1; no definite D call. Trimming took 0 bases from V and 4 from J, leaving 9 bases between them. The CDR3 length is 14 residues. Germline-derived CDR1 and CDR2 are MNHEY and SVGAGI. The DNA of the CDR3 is TGTGCCAGCAGTTACTCGGGCTCCGGCACTGAAGCTTTCTTT. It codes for CASSYSGSGTEAFF.

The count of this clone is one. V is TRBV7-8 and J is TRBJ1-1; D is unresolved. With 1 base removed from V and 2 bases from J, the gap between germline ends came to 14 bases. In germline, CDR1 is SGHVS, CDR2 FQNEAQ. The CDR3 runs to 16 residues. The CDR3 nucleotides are TGTGCCAGCAGCTTAGAATCCTCAGCGTTTAACACTGAAGCTTTCTTT. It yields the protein CASSLESSAFNTEAFF. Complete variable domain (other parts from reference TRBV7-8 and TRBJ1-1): GAGVSQSPRYKVAKRGQDVALRCDPISGHVSLFWYQQALGQGPEFLTYFQNEAQLDKSGLPSDRFFAERPEGSVSTLKIQRTQQEDSAVYLCASSLESSAFNTEAFFGQGTRLTVV.

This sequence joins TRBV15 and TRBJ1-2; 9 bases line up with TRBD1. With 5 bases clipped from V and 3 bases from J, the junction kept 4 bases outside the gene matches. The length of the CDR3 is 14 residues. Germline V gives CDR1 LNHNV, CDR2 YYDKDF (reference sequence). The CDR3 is CATSGQGRDYGYTF. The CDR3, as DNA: TGTGCCACCAGCGGACAGGGGCGGGACTATGGCTACACCTTC.

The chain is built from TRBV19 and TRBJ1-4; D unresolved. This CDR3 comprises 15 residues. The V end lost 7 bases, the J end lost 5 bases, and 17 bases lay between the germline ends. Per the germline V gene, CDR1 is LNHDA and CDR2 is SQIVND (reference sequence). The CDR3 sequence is CASTPRRRANEKLFF. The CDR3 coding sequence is TGTGCCAGTACACCTCGGAGACGAGCAAATGAAAAACTGTTTTTT.

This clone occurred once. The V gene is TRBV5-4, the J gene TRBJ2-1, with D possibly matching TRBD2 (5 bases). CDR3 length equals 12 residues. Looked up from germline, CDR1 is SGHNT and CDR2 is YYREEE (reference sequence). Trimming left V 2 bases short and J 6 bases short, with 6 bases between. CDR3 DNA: TGTGCCAGCAGCTTCGGGGTCAATGAGCAGTTCTTC. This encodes CASSFGVNEQFF.

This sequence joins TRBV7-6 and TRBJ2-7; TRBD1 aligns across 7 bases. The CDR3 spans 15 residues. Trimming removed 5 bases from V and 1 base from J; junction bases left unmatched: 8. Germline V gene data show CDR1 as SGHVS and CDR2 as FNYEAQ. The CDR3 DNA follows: TGTGCCAGCAGCCCGGGACAGAGAACTTCCTACGAGCAGTACTTC. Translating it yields CASSPGQRTSYEQYF.

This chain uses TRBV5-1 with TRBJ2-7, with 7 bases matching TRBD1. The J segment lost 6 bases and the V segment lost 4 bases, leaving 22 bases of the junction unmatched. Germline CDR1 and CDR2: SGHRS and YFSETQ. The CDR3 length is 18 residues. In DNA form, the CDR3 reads TGCGCCAGCAGCGTCATCCCGTCGGGACAGATGGGGTCGGGCGAGCAGTACTTC. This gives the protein CASSVIPSGQMGSGEQYF. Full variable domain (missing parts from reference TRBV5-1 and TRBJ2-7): KAGVTQTPRYLIKTRGQQVTLSCSPISGHRSVSWYQQTPGQGLQFLFEYFSETQRNKGNFPGRFSGRQFSNSRSEMNVSTLELGDSALYLCASSVIPSGQMGSGEQYFGPGTRLTVT.

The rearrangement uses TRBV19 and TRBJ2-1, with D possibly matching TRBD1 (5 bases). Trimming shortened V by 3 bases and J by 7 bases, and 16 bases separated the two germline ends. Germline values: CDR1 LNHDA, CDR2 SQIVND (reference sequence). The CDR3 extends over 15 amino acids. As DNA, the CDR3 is TGTGCCAGTAGTATGGGGTGGGGCGCGGTAAATGAGCAGTTCTTC. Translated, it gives CASSMGWGAVNEQFF. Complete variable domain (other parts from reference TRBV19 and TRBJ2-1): DGGITQSPKYLFRKEGQNVTLSCEQNLNHDAMYWYRQDPGQGLRLIYYSQIVNDFQKGDIAEGYSVSREKKESFPLTVTSAQKNPTAFYLCASSMGWGAVNEQFFGPGTRLTVL.

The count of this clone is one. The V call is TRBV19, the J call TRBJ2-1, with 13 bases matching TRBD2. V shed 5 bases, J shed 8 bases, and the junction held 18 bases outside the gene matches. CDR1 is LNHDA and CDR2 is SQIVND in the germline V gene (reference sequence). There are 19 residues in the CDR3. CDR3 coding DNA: TGTGCCAGTAGTCCGCACACAGGGGATACTAGCGGGAGGGCCCATGAGCAGTTCTTC. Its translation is CASSPHTGDTSGRAHEQFF.

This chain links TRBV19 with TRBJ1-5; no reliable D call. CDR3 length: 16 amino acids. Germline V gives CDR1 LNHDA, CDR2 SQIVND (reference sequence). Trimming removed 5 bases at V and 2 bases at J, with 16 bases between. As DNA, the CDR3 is TGTGCCAGTAGTGGACTAGGAGGGCTCGGCAATCAGCCCCAGCATTTT. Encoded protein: CASSGLGGLGNQPQHF. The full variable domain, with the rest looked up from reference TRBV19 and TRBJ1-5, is DGGITQSPKYLFRKEGQNVTLSCEQNLNHDAMYWYRQDPGQGLRLIYYSQIVNDFQKGDIAEGYSVSREKKESFPLTVTSAQKNPTAFYLCASSGLGGLGNQPQHFGDGTRLSIL.

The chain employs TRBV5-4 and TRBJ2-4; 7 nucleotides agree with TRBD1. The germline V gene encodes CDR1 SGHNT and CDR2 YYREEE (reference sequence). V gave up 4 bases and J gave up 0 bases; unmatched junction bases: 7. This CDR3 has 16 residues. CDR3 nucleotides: TGTGCCAGCAGCAAGGGACAGCCACAAGCCAAAAACATTCAGTACTTC. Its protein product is CASSKGQPQAKNIQYF.

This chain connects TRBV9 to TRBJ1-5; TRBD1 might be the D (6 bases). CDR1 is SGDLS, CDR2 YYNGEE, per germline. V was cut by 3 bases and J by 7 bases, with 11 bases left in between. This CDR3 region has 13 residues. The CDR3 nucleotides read TGTGCCAGCAGCGGTACAGGGTCACAGCCCCAGCATTTT. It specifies CASSGTGSQPQHF.

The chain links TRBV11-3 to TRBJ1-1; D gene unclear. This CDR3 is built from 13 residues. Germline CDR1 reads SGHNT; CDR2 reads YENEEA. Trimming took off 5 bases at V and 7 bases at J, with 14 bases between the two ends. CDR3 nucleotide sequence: TGTGCCAGCAGCCTCCGGACCGGGAATGAAGCTTTCTTT. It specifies CASSLRTGNEAFF. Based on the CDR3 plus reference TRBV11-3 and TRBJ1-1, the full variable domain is EAGVVQSPRYKIIEKKQPVAFWCNPISGHNTLYWYLQNLGQGPELLIRYENEEAVDDSQLPKDRFSAERLKGVDSTLKIQPAELGDSAVYLCASSLRTGNEAFFGQGTRLTVV.

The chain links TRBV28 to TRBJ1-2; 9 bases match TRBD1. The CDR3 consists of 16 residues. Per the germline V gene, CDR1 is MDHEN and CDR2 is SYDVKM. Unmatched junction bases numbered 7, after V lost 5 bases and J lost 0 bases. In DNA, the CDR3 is TGTGCCAGCAGTGACACAGGGGGCGCAACTAACTATGGCTACACCTTC. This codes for CASSDTGGATNYGYTF.